These 9 T cell receptor beta chains share one sample of origin, sequenced in a study of HIV-infected patients and healthy controls. Whole blood was used without fractionation, so all unsorted peripheral T cells were included. Alpha and beta constant-region primers primed reverse transcription of around 0.5 ug RNA. Each of the alpha and beta chains got its own library through chain-specific third strand synthesis with indices. One entry per CDR3 protein, called by TCRdb with MiXCR from the 5' RACE reads. This table has about 6,000 distinct CDR3 sequences, roughly 10% appearing once. The sequenced sample was blood, obtained before antiretroviral therapy. The receptors here all came from an adult with HIV infection.

The rearrangement links TRBV6-1 to TRBJ2-3; a possible D gene is TRBD2 (5 bases). V dropped 3 bases and J dropped 3 bases, with 13 bases sitting between them. Germline V gene data show CDR1 as MNHNS and CDR2 as SASEGT. This CDR3 spans 15 amino acids. CDR3 DNA sequence: TGTGCCAGCAGTGACGTCGGGGAAGGTACAGATACGCAGTATTTT. Its protein is CASSDVGEGTDTQYF.

This clonotype has ten or more counts. V gene TRBV6-1 combines with J gene TRBJ2-1; a weak D match, TRBD2 (6 bases). The CDR3 is 15 residues long. CDR1 and CDR2 (germline): MNHNS, SASEGT. The V gene lost 3 bases and the J gene lost 4 bases, with 13 bases spanning the gap. The CDR3 protein is CASSDRRGVYNEQFF. The CDR3 coding sequence is TGTGCCAGCAGTGATCGGCGGGGAGTTTACAATGAGCAGTTCTTC.

This clonotype ranks as medium-sized. J is TRBJ1-4 and V is TRBV6-6; D uncertain. Trimming stripped 6 bases from V and 1 base from J, with 9 bases between. The germline gives CDR1 MNHNY, CDR2 SVGAGI (reference sequence). This CDR3 is built from 14 residues. CDR3 coding DNA: TGTGCCAGCAGCGAAGGGTTAACTAATGAAAAACTGTTTTTT. Translating gives CASSEGLTNEKLFF.

Judged by abundance, this clonotype is medium-sized (0.01 to 0.1%). The J gene is TRBJ2-7, the V gene TRBV4-1, with D unresolved. CDR1 is MGHRA and CDR2 is YSYEKL in the germline V gene. The CDR3 extends over 16 amino acids. V lost 1 base, J lost 0 bases, and 13 bases lay in between. DNA of the CDR3: TGCGCCAGCAGCCAAGTAGCACTTGATGTCTCCTACGAGCAGTACTTC. Its translation: CASSQVALDVSYEQYF.

By share, this clonotype counts as medium-sized. V gene TRBV14 combines with J gene TRBJ2-7, with 7 bases identical to TRBD1. The germline V gene has CDR1 SGHDN and CDR2 FVKESK. This CDR3 has 14 residues. V dropped 8 bases and J dropped 3; count of bases not matched to a gene: 10. The CDR3 DNA reads TGTGCCAGCGGACCCGGGACAGAGAGCTACGAGCAGTACTTC. It specifies CASGPGTESYEQYF. The whole variable domain, remainder taken from reference TRBV14 and TRBJ2-7, is EAGVTQFPSHSVIEKGQTVTLRCDPISGHDNLYWYRRVMGKEIKFLLHFVKESKQDESGMPNNRFLAERTGGTYSTLKVQPAELEDSGVYFCASGPGTESYEQYFGPGTRLTVT.

This clonotype showed up just once. J is TRBJ1-3 and V is TRBV28; D not certain. The ends were cut back, 2 bases at V and 1 base at J, with 9 bases in the middle. Germline V lookup: CDR1 MDHEN, CDR2 SYDVKM. The CDR3 has 15 amino acids. CDR3 sequence (DNA): TGTGCCAGCAGTTTAAGTACGCCTTCTGGAAACACCATATATTTT. Protein product: CASSLSTPSGNTIYF.

This clonotype was picked up many times. The rearrangement links TRBV6-5 to TRBJ1-3, with 7 bases that match TRBD1. V shed 2 bases and J 2 bases; nucleotides not matched to a gene: 3. The CDR3 consists of 15 residues. CDR1 MNHEY and CDR2 SVGAGI come from the germline V gene. Here the CDR3 DNA reads TGTGCCAGCAGTTACCTACAGGGGACTGGAAACACCATATATTTT. It specifies CASSYLQGTGNTIYF.

This clonotype came up many times. For the CDR3, the DNA is TGTGCCAGCAGCCTGAACAGGGTCGAGAATTCACCCCTCCACTTT. Protein: CASSLNRVENSPLHF. The chain employs TRBV5-5 and TRBJ1-6; tentatively, D is TRBD1 (6 bases). The ends were cut back, 4 bases at V and 7 bases at J, with 15 bases in the middle. There are 15 residues in the CDR3. CDR1 is SGHKS, CDR2 YYEKEE, per germline (reference sequence).

This clonotype is deemed medium-sized (0.01 to 0.1%). The chain couples TRBV4-1 to TRBJ2-7; tentatively, D is TRBD2 (6 bases). Per the germline V gene, CDR1 is MGHRA and CDR2 is YSYEKL. The CDR3 totals 14 residues. V was pared by 3 bases and J by 5 bases, with 14 bases between. CDR3 sequence reads: CASSQGTGGDEQYF. Here the CDR3 DNA reads TGCGCCAGCAGCCAGGGGACCGGAGGGGACGAGCAGTACTTC.